Each of the 12 T cell receptor beta chains below was sequenced from the same sample in a study of T cell repertoires in cytomegalovirus infection. MiXCR was run by TCRdb on the reads, yielding one entry per CDR3 protein. The sample includes 170,000 or so distinct CDR3 sequences, approximately 15% of them seen just once. Sequencing was done on a sample of PBMCs. The receptors were sampled from a human donor in good health (CMV status not recorded). Some clones in this sample may be carry-over from other donors' samples.

This clonotype was seen just once. Here the CDR3 omits its conserved ending phenylalanine or tryptophan, so a read error is the likely source. Because the CDR3's place on the DNA is in doubt, the DNA is left out and the CDR3 is given as listed by TCRdb. V and J are TRBV27 and TRBJ2-1; the table gives TRBD2 as D, unverified against the DNA. Germline CDR1 and CDR2: MNHEY and SMNVEV (reference sequence). Including both end residues, the CDR3 is 16 amino acids long. CDR3 residues: CASSLGLAASYNEQVL.

The chain couples TRBV13 to TRBJ2-2; TRBD1 agrees at 7 bases. The CDR3 is 13 amino acids. In germline, CDR1 is PRHDT, CDR2 FYEKMQ (reference sequence). The V and J ends lost 5 bases and 10 bases, in that order; junction bases with no gene match: 7. DNA of the CDR3: TGTGCCAGCAGCCGAAACAGGGGAGAGGAGCTGTTTTTT. This codes for CASSRNRGEELFF.

This clonotype appeared a few times. The rearrangement links TRBV7-3 to TRBJ1-1; D is unclear. Germline loops: CDR1 SGHTA, CDR2 FQGTGA. V was cut by 2 bases and J by 0 bases, with 10 bases left in between. The CDR3 consists of 15 residues. The CDR3 sequence is CASSLSPAMNTEAFF. In DNA form, the CDR3 reads TGTGCCAGCAGCTTATCCCCAGCGATGAACACTGAAGCTTTCTTT.

This clonotype was recorded at least ten times. The chain combines TRBV7-2 with TRBJ2-5; 14 positions agree with TRBD2. The V gene end was trimmed by 3 bases and the J gene end by 4 bases; junction bases not matched to a gene: 7. Germline values: CDR1 SGHTA, CDR2 FQGNSA. The CDR3 is made up of 17 amino acids. DNA for the CDR3: TGTGCCAGCAGCTTCTTTCCCGGGACTAGCGGGAGAGAGACCCAGTACTTC. It specifies CASSFFPGTSGRETQYF.

This clonotype has at least ten counts. The V and J genes are TRBV7-2 and TRBJ2-7; D is possibly TRBD1 (6 bases). V dropped 1 base and J dropped 1 base, with 26 bases sitting between them. This CDR3 comprises 20 residues. CDR1 SGHTA and CDR2 FQGNSA come from the germline V gene. CDR3: CASSLGFTGKGFLKSYEQYF. The CDR3 DNA is TGTGCCAGCAGCTTAGGTTTCACAGGGAAAGGGTTTCTGAAGTCCTACGAGCAGTACTTC. Supplemented by reference TRBV7-2 and TRBJ2-7, the full variable domain reads GAGVSQSPSNKVTEKGKDVELRCDPISGHTALYWYRQSLGQGLEFLIYFQGNSAPDKSGLPSDRFSAERTGGSVSTLTIQRTQQEDSAVYLCASSLGFTGKGFLKSYEQYFGPGTRLTVT.

In its sample, this clonotype was seen many times. The rearrangement uses TRBV12-3 or TRBV12-4 and TRBJ1-2; D might be TRBD1 (5 bases). The CDR3 is made up of 13 amino acids. V dropped 6 bases and J dropped 2 bases, with 10 bases sitting between them. This CDR3 is CASSPQGNYGYTF. DNA for the CDR3: TGTGCCAGCAGCCCGCAGGGAAACTATGGCTACACCTTC.

There are a few counts of this clonotype. The chain couples TRBV19 to TRBJ2-3; TRBD1 matches 7 bases. Trimming cost V 6 bases and J 3 bases; bases outside gene matches: 3. The CDR3 extends over 13 amino acids. The germline V gene encodes CDR1 LNHDA and CDR2 SQIVND (reference sequence). The CDR3 here is CASSPTGTDTQYF. The CDR3 nucleotides are TGTGCCAGTAGCCCGACAGGGACAGATACGCAGTATTTT.

This clonotype showed up just a few times. The rearrangement uses TRBV5-4 and TRBJ2-1, with 7 bases fitting TRBD1. Germline-derived CDR1 and CDR2 are SGHNT and YYREEE (reference sequence). V was pared by 2 bases and J by 7 bases, with 6 bases of the junction left unmatched. The CDR3 extends over 14 amino acids. The CDR3 DNA follows: TGTGCCAGCAGCTTTGACAGGGTGAGGAATGAGCAGTTCTTC. Translation: CASSFDRVRNEQFF.

The gene calls are TRBV29-1 and TRBJ1-1; 8 nucleotides align to TRBD1. V lost 4 bases, J lost 0 bases, and 1 base stayed unmatched. CDR3 size: 13 residues. The germline gives CDR1 SQVTM, CDR2 ANQGSEA. CDR3 sequence: CSVGTGLNTEAFF. CDR3 nucleotides: TGCAGCGTTGGGACAGGGCTGAACACTGAAGCTTTCTTT.

This clonotype was seen a few times. This chain connects TRBV6-5 to TRBJ1-3, with 9 bases matching TRBD1. There are 15 residues in the CDR3. Germline V gives CDR1 MNHEY, CDR2 SVGAGI. The V segment lost 6 bases and the J segment 4 bases; nucleotides outside the gene matches: 7. CDR3 amino acids: CASSRAGTGGNTIYF. In nucleotides, the CDR3 is TGTGCCAGCAGCCGAGCCGGGACAGGGGGAAACACCATATATTTT.

V usage is TRBV4-1 and J usage is TRBJ1-1; D gene ambiguous. Germline V lookup: CDR1 MGHRA, CDR2 YSYEKL. This CDR3 has 16 amino acids. Trimming pared 1 base from V and 0 bases from J, leaving 12 bases between. Written as DNA, the CDR3 is TGCGCCAGCAGCCAAGTCCGCGTCCCCATGAACACTGAAGCTTTCTTT. The encoded protein is CASSQVRVPMNTEAFF.

This clonotype was counted at least ten times. V and J are TRBV28 and TRBJ1-1, with D possibly matching TRBD1 (6 bases). Germline V CDR1 and CDR2: MDHEN, SYDVKM. The CDR3 spans 15 residues. V was clipped by 5 bases and J by 4 bases, with 17 bases between them. The CDR3 DNA follows: TGTGCCAGCAGTCCCTACAGGGCCTGGGGCACTGAAGCTTTCTTT. Amino acid sequence: CASSPYRAWGTEAFF.